This T cell receptor beta chain was sequenced in a study of cytomegalovirus exposure and HLA in healthy donors (dated by TCRdb to between 2016 and 2019). Context from the whole study: An earlier analysis of 587 of the donors reported 250 to 350 Gb of sequence data and 117 million unique TCR beta sequences obtained from some 170 million T cells. A later genetic analysis used genome-wide SNP genotypes for about 65% of the roughly 670 donors, treating that subset as a discovery cohort. A separate validation cohort of 100 to 150 different subjects was used in addition to the roughly 720-subject first cohort. About five DR-DQ haplotypes were handled as single units for association and clustering, since linkage in the cohort was strong. An early release covering just under 650 HLA-typed donors comprised 250 to 350 gigabases of sequencing data and some 79 million unique TCR sequences. On average, roughly 250,000 unique TCR beta nucleotide sequences were sequenced per donor among some 430 genotyped donors of the cohort, with roughly 18% of those sequences being non-productive. A later analysis re-analyzed previously published TCR beta repertoires from roughly 600 donors and added high-resolution HLA genotyping to study TCR occurrence patterns. The study combined high-throughput TCR immunosequencing, statistical association of individual TCRs with disease status, and machine learning to predict cytomegalovirus infection status. An earlier analysis of 587 of the donors used high-throughput TCR beta sequencing to judge whether each TCR beta V gene segment behaved as functional or pseudogenic. The aim of the study was to test whether cataloging public T cell receptors could identify signatures of past pathogen exposure. HLA typing included class I and class II loci at four-digit resolution. Of the 300 to 400 genotyped donors, roughly 85% fell in the genetic ancestry cluster associated with self-reported Caucasian donors. All discovery cohort repertoires had been generated on a single sequencing platform. The study used immunosequencing to profile the T cell repertoires of around 600 subjects and linked those repertoires to cytomegalovirus serostatus. Alongside the repertoire data, information on donor age, sex, ethnicity and CMV serostatus was compiled. The number of typed donors differed by locus: 629-630 for A, B, C, DRB1 and DQB1; 500 to 550 for DQA1; approximately 600 for DPA1; and approximately 450 for DPB1. Rather than drawing on any new phenotypic data, the later analysis identified candidate immune exposures from TCR beta sequences and the way those sequences occurred across donors. Overall results and qualifications from the work: In the study, approximately 160 TCR beta chains were listed as associated with cytomegalovirus. Correlated functional status among segregating V segments might be attributable to linkage disequilibrium, but an unknown experimental factor could not be ruled out. Across donors, most TCR sequences were observed very rarely, whereas some public TCRs were present in many individuals. In a later analysis, most CMV-associated TCR beta chains were found to appear HLA-restricted, with HLA associations seemingly driven largely by CMV exposure. In a later analysis, several top co-occurrence clusters were reported to appear linked to parvovirus B19, influenza, CMV and Epstein-Barr virus. According to the authors, the approach could potentially be generalized to other disease states and immunological phenotypes. For the cohort, immune exposure information was limited to CMV serostatus. Three of the identified cytomegalovirus-associated TCR beta chains were confirmed in vitro to be specific for cytomegalovirus antigens. According to a later analysis, TCR association rates differed among HLA loci, with DRB1 alleles showing the most associated TCRs and HLA-C alleles showing the fewest. V-gene and J-gene trimming of TCR beta chains was associated with a missense DCLRE1C variant in a later genetic analysis, and the association was replicated in an independent cohort. In a later genetic analysis, fewer N-insertions in productive TCRs were reported among donors in an Asian-associated ancestry cluster than the roughly 700-donor mean. Only TCR beta chains were sequenced in this cohort, and the absence of alpha or paired-chain data limited detectable features. A further reported finding was that TCR beta sequences accurately predicted the HLA-A and HLA-B alleles for most subjects in the first cohort. Specific HLA alleles were associated with some 15,000 TCR beta sequences at a false discovery rate of 0.05 in a later analysis. In a later analysis, HLA-associated TCR beta chains were found to be more clonally expanded and to have lower generation probabilities than equally common non-associated chains. Some IMGT-functional V segments, including TRBV6-2 and TRBV6-3, could not be distinguished by the 87-base-pair reads and were therefore excluded. Roughly uniform sequencing depth across donors was assumed in presence/absence analyses, although this assumption may not hold. Assigning TCR associations to individual alleles was difficult when HLA alleles, especially DR and DQ, strongly co-occurred. The sequencing pipeline was judged likely to have produced a cluster of highly shared sequence variants as a technical artifact. In an earlier analysis of about 600 of the donors, most TCR beta V segments appeared in productive rearrangements about 87% or about 30% of the time, broadly matching IMGT annotations. Because HLA typing was missing for some donors at each locus, association tests included only the typed subset. Because counts were too low, about 15 rarely observed V segments, including chromosome 9 orphons, were left out of the earlier analysis of about 500 of the donors. The classifier was reported to diagnose cytomegalovirus status with high specificity and sensitivity in both the original cohort and the validation cohort.

The cohort comprised under 700 healthy bone marrow donors. Cohort members were all nominally healthy when sampled, although unrecorded immune exposures were likely present. The donor was CMV seronegative and belonged to the group of several hundred seronegative cohort members. A peripheral blood sample was collected from each donor, and TCR beta sequencing was performed on peripheral blood mononuclear cells. Genomic DNA was extracted from the blood cell samples with the Qiagen DNeasy Blood Extraction Kit. CDR1 is given as MDHEN and CDR2 as SYDVKM, both from the germline V gene. Trimming takes 4 bases off V and 4 bases off J; junction bases not matched to a gene: 9. The CDR3, from cysteine to phenylalanine, totals 15 residues. This entry keeps only the CDR3 DNA: 45 bases, framed from base 1. Notes on this clone: What antigen it recognizes has not been identified. No base quality values were provided; no much bigger clone lies one nucleotide off.

The library relied on the immunoSEQ multiplex PCR assay. A mixture of 60 forward primers for TCR Vbeta segments and 13 reverse primers for TCR Jbeta segments was used in the multiplex PCR. The CDR3 region of rearranged TCR beta genes was amplified from genomic DNA by a multiplex PCR assay. On the Illumina HiSeq System, the amplified TCR beta libraries were sequenced as 87-base-pair reads. Regarding the original processing steps: In a later analysis, tens of millions of unique TCR beta chains were counted across the 650 to 750 repertoires, and roughly 11 million of these chains were shared by at least two donors. To remove PCR and sequencing errors, raw reads were error-corrected and collapsed into unique sequences using a nearest-neighbor algorithm that merged closely related sequences. Alignment of CDR3 sequences to IMGT reference sequences was used to assign V, D and J gene segments. Each retained sequence needed at least a six-nucleotide match to both a V gene segment and a J gene segment. Rearrangements were called productive when the CDR3 lacked stop codons and stayed in frame with V and J; all others were non-productive. CDR3 was defined by IMGT convention, running from the second conserved V-encoded cysteine to the conserved J-encoded phenylalanine. The earlier analysis of about 590 of the donors excluded sequences that lacked an unambiguous match to a single V gene segment. An earlier analysis of about 590 of the donors classified V segments as functional when productive rearrangements were above 56.7% and as segregating when the standard deviation between donors was above 5%. To diagnose cytomegalovirus status from the catalog of TCR beta chain sequences, a statistical classification framework was built. In a later analysis, TCR nucleotide sequences were compared against IMGT/GENE-DB human TR gene sequences so that V and J genes could be assigned. A later analysis assigned CDR3 sequences and most-parsimonious VDJ recombination scenarios with the TCRdist pipeline. In a later analysis, each TCR beta chain was defined by its CDR3 amino acid sequence together with its V-gene family, and reads lacking a unique V-gene family were excluded. A later analysis removed 592 highly shared, low-generation-probability nucleotide sequences to deal with suspected cross-contamination and a sequencing artifact. In a later analysis, a clonal expansion index was calculated for each public chain from normalized within-repertoire ranks of inferred template counts. A later analysis computed generation probabilities with a VDJ recombination model fitted to out-of-frame rearrangements, and checked the results against IGoR. In a later analysis, hypergeometric tests were used to score TCR-TCR, TCR-HLA and TCR-CMV co-occurrence, with a repertoire-size bias correction applied to TCR pairs. To estimate false discovery rates, a later analysis permuted the HLA or CMV assignments 20 times. In a later analysis, co-occurring TCRs were grouped using DBSCAN, and TCRdist sequence similarity was added for clustering within HLA-allele-positive subsets. Repertoires with fewer than 30,000 or more than 120,000 public chains were left out of co-occurrence clustering, as were five repertoires with anomalous nucleotide sharing. What TCRdb holds here is the immuneACCESS table cut down to in-frame rearrangements. Part of the clones is not present; checked against another copy, under half of the missing clones reflect an unresolved V gene, and the others are unexplained. V and J calls and clone size are as listed in that table; D and trimming were resolved from the DNA. The sample yields over 80,000 clones; roughly 79% were counted once. The ten top clones hold around 6% of the sample.

The V and J genes are TRBV28 and TRBJ1-2, with TRBD1 identical over 7 junction bases. Sequenced material: PBMCs. The clonotype originates from a female donor in good health and CMV-seronegative. For the CDR3, the sequence is CASSSGGTDTYGYTF. The bases read TGTGCCAGCAGTTCCGGAGGGACAGATACCTATGGCTACACCTTC.